This T cell receptor beta chain emerged from a study of blood T cell repertoires in COVID-19 (dated by TCRdb to 2018 to 2021). About the study as a whole: Collaborator samples came from the United States, Italy and Spain and covered acute and convalescent phases of COVID-19. The samples were drawn from two sources: the first 160 participants of the ongoing ImmuneRACE study, and 1,000 to 1,500 subjects contributed by 6 global collaborators. The dataset comprised deeply sampled blood TCRbeta repertoires from subjects exposed to, actively infected with, or recovered from COVID-19. The repertoires were made available in a free public database intended to serve as a resource for research on the immune response to SARS-CoV-2. The sample metadata nearly always contained a de-identified subject ID, COVID-19 status, age in years and sex. The prospective study material was composed of cDNA or gDNA derived from T cells, B-cell-depleted T cells, or PBMCs. Where available, HLA class I and class II types were obtained from metadata supplied by the sample provider rather than from assay-based typing. Points the paper makes about the study in general: How much clinical and demographic metadata was included differed by source and by participant, and the metadata was provided uncurated.

As regards this clone: Its antigen has not been determined. One base away there is no much larger clone; base qualities are not given.

V is pruned by 1 base and J by 11 bases, leaving 5 bases of the junction without a gene match. From a lookup of the germline V gene, CDR1 and CDR2 are MGHDK and SYGVNS. The CDR3 runs 13 residues from the cysteine to the phenylalanine. The read is trimmed to its CDR3 DNA, 39 bases read in frame from base 1. At one collaborating source in Seattle, patients were enrolled during active infection and were followed longitudinally through the course of disease. Whole blood was collected in K2EDTA tubes by collaborating institutions according to the institutions' own protocols. For TCRbeta analysis, collaborator samples were shipped as frozen whole blood, as isolated PBMCs, or as DNA extracted from either sample type. TCRbeta CDR3 regions were amplified from genomic DNA using the immunoSEQ Assay, a bias-controlled multiplex PCR. The authors' pipeline ran thus. The number of nucleated cells in each sample was estimated from the amplification of reference gene primers within the assay. To quantify the absolute abundance of each unique TCRbeta CDR3 rearrangement, sequence reads were collapsed and filtered. Productive Simpson clonality was computed per sample as the square root of Simpson's diversity index over productive rearrangements. The source is immuneACCESS, and TCRdb retained only in-frame sequences with V and J called. Part of the clones is not carried over; for the studies checked, unresolved V genes explain less than half of this, and the remainder is unexplained. V, J and clone size derive from that table, while D and trimming were established from the DNA sequence. In this sample the table shows roughly 410,000 clones, around 87% of which occur a single time. The ten largest clones take up over 2% of the sample.

The sequence links TRBV25-1 to TRBJ1-3; 7 middle bases align to TRBD1. This TCR derives from a woman aged 60-70 years with COVID-19, enrolled during active disease. Input material: peripheral blood. The CDR3 loop reads CASSESTGWAIYF. Here is the DNA: TGTGCCAGCAGTGAATCGACAGGGTGGGCCATATATTTT.